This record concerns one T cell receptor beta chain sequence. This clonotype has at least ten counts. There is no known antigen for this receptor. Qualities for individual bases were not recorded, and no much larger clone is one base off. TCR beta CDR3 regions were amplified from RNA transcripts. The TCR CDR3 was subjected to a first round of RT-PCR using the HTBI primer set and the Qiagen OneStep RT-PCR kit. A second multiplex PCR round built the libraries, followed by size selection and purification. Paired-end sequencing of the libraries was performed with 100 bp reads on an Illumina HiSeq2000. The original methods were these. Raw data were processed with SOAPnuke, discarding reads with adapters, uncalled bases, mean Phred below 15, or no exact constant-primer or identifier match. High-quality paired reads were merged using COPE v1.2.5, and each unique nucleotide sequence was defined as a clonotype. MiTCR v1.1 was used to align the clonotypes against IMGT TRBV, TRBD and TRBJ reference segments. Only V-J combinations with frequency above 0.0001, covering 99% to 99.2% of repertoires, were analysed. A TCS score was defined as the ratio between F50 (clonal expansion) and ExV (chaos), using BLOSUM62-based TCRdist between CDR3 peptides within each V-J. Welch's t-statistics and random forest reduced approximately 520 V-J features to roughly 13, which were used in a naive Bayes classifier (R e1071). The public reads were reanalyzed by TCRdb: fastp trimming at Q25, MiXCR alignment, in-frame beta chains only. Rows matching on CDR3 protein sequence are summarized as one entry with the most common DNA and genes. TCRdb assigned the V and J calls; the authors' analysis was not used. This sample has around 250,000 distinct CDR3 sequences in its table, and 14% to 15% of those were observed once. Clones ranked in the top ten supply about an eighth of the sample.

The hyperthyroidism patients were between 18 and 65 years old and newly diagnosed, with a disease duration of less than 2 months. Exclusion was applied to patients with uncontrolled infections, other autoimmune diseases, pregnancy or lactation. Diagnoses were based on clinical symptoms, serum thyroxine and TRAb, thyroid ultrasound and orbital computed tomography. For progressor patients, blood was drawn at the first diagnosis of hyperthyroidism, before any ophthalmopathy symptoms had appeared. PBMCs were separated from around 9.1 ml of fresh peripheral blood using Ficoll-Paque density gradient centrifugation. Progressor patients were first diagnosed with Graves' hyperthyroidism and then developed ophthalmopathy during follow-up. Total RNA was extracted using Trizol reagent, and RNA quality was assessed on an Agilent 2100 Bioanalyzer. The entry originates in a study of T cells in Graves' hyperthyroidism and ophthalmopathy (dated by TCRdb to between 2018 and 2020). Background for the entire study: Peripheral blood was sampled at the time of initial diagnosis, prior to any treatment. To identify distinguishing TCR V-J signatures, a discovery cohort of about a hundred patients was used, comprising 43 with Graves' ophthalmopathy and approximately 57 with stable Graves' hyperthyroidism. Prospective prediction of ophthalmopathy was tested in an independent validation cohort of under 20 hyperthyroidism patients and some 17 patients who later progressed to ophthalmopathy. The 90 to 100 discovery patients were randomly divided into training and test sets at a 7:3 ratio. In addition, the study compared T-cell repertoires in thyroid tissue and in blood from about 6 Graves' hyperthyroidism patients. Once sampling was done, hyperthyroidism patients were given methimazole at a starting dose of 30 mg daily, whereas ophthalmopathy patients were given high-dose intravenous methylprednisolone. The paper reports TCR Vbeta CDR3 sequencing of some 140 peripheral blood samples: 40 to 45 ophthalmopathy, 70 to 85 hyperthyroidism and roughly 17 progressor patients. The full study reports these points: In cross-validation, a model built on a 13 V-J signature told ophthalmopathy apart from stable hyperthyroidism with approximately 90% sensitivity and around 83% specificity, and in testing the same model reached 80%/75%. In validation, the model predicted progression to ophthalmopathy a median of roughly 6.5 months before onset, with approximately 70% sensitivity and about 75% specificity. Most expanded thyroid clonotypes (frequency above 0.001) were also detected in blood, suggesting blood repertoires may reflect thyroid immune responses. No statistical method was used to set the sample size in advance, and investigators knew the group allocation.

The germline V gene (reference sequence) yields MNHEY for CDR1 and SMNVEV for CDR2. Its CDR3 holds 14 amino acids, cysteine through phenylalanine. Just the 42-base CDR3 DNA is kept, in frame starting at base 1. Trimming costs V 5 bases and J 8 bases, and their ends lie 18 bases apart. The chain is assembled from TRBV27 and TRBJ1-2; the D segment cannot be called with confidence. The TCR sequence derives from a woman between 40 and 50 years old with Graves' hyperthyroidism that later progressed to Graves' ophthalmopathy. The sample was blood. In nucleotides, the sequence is TGTGCCAGCAGTCAAGGGCTGCTAAAGGACGGCTACACCTTC. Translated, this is CASSQGLLKDGYTF.